The text below deals with one TCR beta chain. What this receptor recognizes is not known. The sample holds no much larger clone one base away, and base qualities are not on file. At the junction V is shortened by 0 bases and J by 4 bases, with 11 bases in between. The germline V gene provides CDR1 MNHEY and CDR2 SVGAGI. There are 15 amino acids in the CDR3, from cysteine to phenylalanine inclusive. The read is trimmed to its CDR3 DNA, 45 bases read in frame from base 1. The sample belongs to a study of OX40 agonist ivuxolimab in advanced cancers. At the level of the whole study: Ivuxolimab was an agonistic, fully human IgG2 monoclonal antibody directed against OX40 (CD134), a costimulatory receptor. Intravenous ivuxolimab was administered to patients every 2 weeks at six dose levels: 0.01, 0.1, 0.3, 1.5, 3 and 10 mg/kg. The purpose of peripheral TCRbeta sequencing was to test whether ivuxolimab changed TCR sequence diversity and led to clonal T-cell expansion. Of the roughly 53 patients in dose escalation, some 19 had hepatocellular carcinoma, around 15 had melanoma, 9 had renal cell carcinoma and 9 had head and neck cancer. The paper reports the monotherapy dose-escalation portion (N ≈ 50 patients) of the phase I ivuxolimab trial. A male proportion of around 83% and a mean age of about 60 years, ranging from roughly 23 to 90, were recorded for the dose-escalation cohort. Partial responses occurred in three dose-escalation patients: two with cutaneous melanoma and one with hepatocellular carcinoma. Patients were allowed to have had prior anti-PD-1, anti-PD-L1 or anti-CTLA-4 therapy, and approximately 39% of the dose-escalation patients had been treated with checkpoint inhibitors.

Patients with a history of autoimmune disease or receiving systemic immunosuppression were excluded from the trial. Peripheral blood for TCR sequencing was collected from all dose cohorts at baseline, on cycle 4 day 1, and on cycle 7 day 1. The samples were drawn from a first-in-human, open-label, multicenter phase I dose-escalation trial of ivuxolimab. Adults with locally advanced or metastatic melanoma, renal cell carcinoma, hepatocellular carcinoma or head and neck squamous cell carcinoma were enrolled in the trial. CD4+ and CD8+ T cells were sorted separately from peripheral blood before TCR sequencing. General findings and caveats noted by the study authors: In the 0.1-3.0 mg/kg groups, partial responders had among the lowest normalized peripheral clonal expansion, particularly in CD8+ T cells. Antigen specificity was not determined for the clonally expanded peripheral T cells. After ivuxolimab, more expanded clones were found on average in CD8+ T cells than in CD4+ T cells. At doses of 0.1 to 3.0 mg/kg, clonal expansion of both CD4+ and CD8+ T cells in blood was seen between baseline and week 6. Low levels of normalized T-cell clonal expansion were also seen in some patients who did not respond.

Genomic DNA was isolated from the sorted cells so that the TCRbeta CDR3 region could be sequenced. The immunoSEQ Assay was used to sequence the TCRbeta CDR3 regions. In TCRdb, the immuneACCESS table is reduced to in-frame sequences with V and J assigned. These tables do not hold every clone; where another copy was compared, an unresolved V gene accounts for under half, and the others remain unexplained. The sample records 65,000 to 95,000 clones, around 86% of which are singletons. Together, the top ten hold 6.2% of the sample. The rearrangement combines TRBV6-5 with TRBJ2-3, with the D call perhaps TRBD1 or TRBD2, as 6 bases match in each case. The sequence derives from an adult with an advanced solid tumor such as melanoma, head and neck, liver or kidney cancer. Material: CD4+ or CD8+ T cells sorted from blood, obtained in a trial of the OX40 agonist ivuxolimab. The DNA sequence is as follows: TGTGCCAGCAGTTACTCCCCGGGGGCCCCAGATACGCAGTATTTT. The resulting protein is CASSYSPGAPDTQYF.